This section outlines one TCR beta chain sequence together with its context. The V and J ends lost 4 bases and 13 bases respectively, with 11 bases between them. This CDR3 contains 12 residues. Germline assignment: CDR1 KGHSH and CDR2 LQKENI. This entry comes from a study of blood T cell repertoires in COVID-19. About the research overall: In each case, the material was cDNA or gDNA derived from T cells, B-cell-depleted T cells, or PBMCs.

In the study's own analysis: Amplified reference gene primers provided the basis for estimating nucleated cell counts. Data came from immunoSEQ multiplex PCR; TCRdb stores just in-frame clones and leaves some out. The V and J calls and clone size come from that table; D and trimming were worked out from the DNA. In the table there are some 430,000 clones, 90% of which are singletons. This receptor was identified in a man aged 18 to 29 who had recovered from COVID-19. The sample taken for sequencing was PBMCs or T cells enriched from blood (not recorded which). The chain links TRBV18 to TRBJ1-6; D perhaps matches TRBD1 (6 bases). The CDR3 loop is CASSRPQGPLHF. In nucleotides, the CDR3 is TGTGCCAGCTCACGTCCTCAGGGGCCCCTCCACTTT.